This T cell receptor beta chain comes out of a study of T-cell reconstitution after alpha-beta-depleted transplantation in children. Whole-study findings and limits: T cells produced anew were the main source of T-cell counts and diversity one year after transplant. Recipient T cells and thymic progenitors that survived gave rise to the high TCRbeta diversity observed at day 60 in some patients. Alpha-beta T cells about two months after transplant reportedly derived from several hundred expanded graft clones.

This sample's TCRbeta library carried unique molecular identifier barcodes. From the PCR reads, TCRdb called clonotypes with MiXCR, one entry per CDR3 protein. This table has hundreds of thousands of distinct CDR3 sequences, around 12% appearing once. On this clonotype itself: Its target is unknown.

J gave up 4 bases and V 3 bases, and 4 bases lay outside the gene matches. Germline CDR1 DFQATT, CDR2 SNEGSKA (reference sequence). The CDR3 length is 13 residues. The material sequenced was PBMCs, taken before TCRalphabeta/CD19-depleted stem cell transplant. The chain recombines TRBV20-1 with TRBJ2-5; 8 bases line up with TRBD2. This sequence was found in a girl aged 2-10 years with congenital amegakaryocytic thrombocytopenia, due to receive a stem cell transplant. The CDR3 protein is CSASRGGGETQYF. The CDR3 DNA reads TGCAGTGCTAGTCGGGGGGGAGGAGAGACCCAGTACTTC.